These 14 T cell receptor beta chains came from one sample sequenced in a study of T-cell reconstitution after alpha-beta-depleted transplantation in children. For TCRbeta, the library was prepared with unique molecular identifiers. A single record per CDR3 protein comes from TCRdb applying MiXCR to the PCR reads. Among 500,000 to 600,000 distinct CDR3 sequences, over 25% were seen once, and the ten largest hold under 3%. This sample comprised PBMCs from the stem cell graft donor, obtained from the stem cell graft. The receptors here all came from a human donor who donated a stem cell graft to a child with aplastic anemia.

In DNA, the CDR3 is TGTGCCAGCAGCTTAGCGGTCCCGAACACCGGGGAGCTGTTTTTT. Amino acids: CASSLAVPNTGELFF. The chain recombines TRBV7-6 with TRBJ2-2; unclear D gene. The CDR3 runs 15 residues. V shed 0 bases and J shed 0 bases, with 5 bases lying between them. Germline CDR1 reads SGHVS; CDR2 reads FNYEAQ.

This chain uses TRBV24-1 with TRBJ1-5; no firm D call. This CDR3 region has 13 residues. CDR1 and CDR2 (germline): KGHDR, SFDVKD. The V end lost 2 bases, the J end lost 4 bases, and 5 bases lay between the germline ends. In DNA, the CDR3 is TGTGCCACCAGTGATTCTTCTAATCAGCCCCAGCATTTT. This codes for CATSDSSNQPQHF.

The chain carries TRBV19 and TRBJ2-5; the match to TRBD2 covers 7 bases. The germline CDR1 and CDR2 sequences are LNHDA and SQIVND (reference sequence). V shed 9 bases and J 4 bases; nucleotides not matched to a gene: 11. This CDR3 is 14 amino acids long. The DNA of the CDR3 is TGTGCCAGCCTCGGGGCGGGAGCTGGAGAGACCCAGTACTTC. The encoded protein is CASLGAGAGETQYF. The whole variable domain, remainder taken from reference TRBV19 and TRBJ2-5, is DGGITQSPKYLFRKEGQNVTLSCEQNLNHDAMYWYRQDPGQGLRLIYYSQIVNDFQKGDIAEGYSVSREKKESFPLTVTSAQKNPTAFYLCASLGAGAGETQYFGPGTRLLVL.

This clonotype occurred a few times. J is TRBJ2-1 and V is TRBV6-5; 8 positions agree with TRBD1. The CDR3 length is 13 residues. Trimming cost V 2 bases and J 9 bases; bases outside gene matches: 3. Germline V lookup: CDR1 MNHEY, CDR2 SVGAGI. This CDR3 is CASSYTTGAEQFF. The CDR3 DNA reads as TGTGCCAGCAGTTACACGACAGGGGCTGAGCAGTTCTTC.

The gene calls are TRBV5-6 and TRBJ2-3; D remains ambiguous. V lost 4 bases and J 5 bases, leaving 23 bases between the germline ends. CDR1 SGHDT and CDR2 YYEEEE come from the germline V gene. The CDR3 has 17 amino acids. This CDR3 reads CASSHPRAYPGKDTQYF. In DNA form, the CDR3 reads TGTGCCAGCAGCCACCCTCGGGCCTACCCTGGGAAAGATACGCAGTATTTT. The variable domain in full, completed from reference TRBV5-6 and TRBJ2-3, reads DAGVTQSPTHLIKTRGQQVTLRCSPKSGHDTVSWYQQALGQGPQFIFQYYEEEERQRGNFPDRFSGHQFPNYSSELNVNALLLGDSALYLCASSHPRAYPGKDTQYFGPGTRLTVL.

This clonotype has just a few counts. This chain uses TRBV4-3 with TRBJ1-5, with D hard to call. This CDR3 region has 15 residues. V dropped 0 bases and J dropped 2 bases, with 8 bases sitting between them. The germline V gene encodes CDR1 LGHNA and CDR2 YSLEER. In DNA, the CDR3 is TGCGCCAGCAGCCAAGATTGGTGGGGCAATCAGCCCCAGCATTTT. Translating gives CASSQDWWGNQPQHF.

The chain couples TRBV11-1 to TRBJ2-3; TRBD2 is a possible D gene (5 bases). Deletions cut 5 bases from V and 5 bases from J, with 32 bases between. Per germline, CDR1 SGHAT and CDR2 FQDESV (reference sequence). The CDR3 runs 20 residues. The CDR3 reads CASSRPWAGVEDLAQDTQYF. The CDR3 DNA follows: TGTGCCAGCAGCCGCCCTTGGGCGGGTGTAGAGGATCTGGCACAAGATACGCAGTATTTT.

There are a few counts of this clonotype. The V gene is TRBV5-1, the J gene TRBJ2-5; D is possibly TRBD2 (7 bases). CDR1 and CDR2 from the germline V gene are SGHRS and YFSETQ. The CDR3 has 17 residues. Trimming shortened V by 0 bases and J by 2 bases, and 17 bases separated the two germline ends. DNA of the CDR3: TGCGCCAGCAGCTTGGTTGGCGGGGGCCGGGGACAAGAGACCCAGTACTTC. It encodes CASSLVGGGRGQETQYF.

V usage is TRBV3-1 and J usage is TRBJ1-4; the D is unclear. Germline values: CDR1 LGHDT, CDR2 YNNKEL (reference sequence). The CDR3 is 17 residues long. V was clipped by 0 bases and J by 0 bases, with 11 bases between them. CDR3 region: CASSQEVLHATNEKLFF. As DNA, the CDR3 is TGTGCCAGCAGCCAAGAAGTGTTACATGCAACTAATGAAAAACTGTTTTTT.

This chain joins TRBV6-2 or TRBV6-3 and TRBJ2-7; D could derive from TRBD1 or TRBD2 (5 bases each). Per germline, CDR1 MNHEY and CDR2 SVGEGT. The CDR3 is 15 amino acids. Between the trimmed V and J ends, which lost 5 bases and 1 base, there was a span of 15 bases. In DNA form, the CDR3 reads TGTGCCAGCAGTCCCGGGGCGACCCATTCCTACGAGCAGTACGTC. Translating it yields CASSPGATHSYEQYV.

This clonotype was seen a handful of times. The chain links TRBV20-1 to TRBJ2-3; 7 positions match TRBD2. The CDR3 is 16 residues long. Germline CDR1 DFQATT, CDR2 SNEGSKA (reference sequence). V was pared by 6 bases and J by 3 bases, with 15 bases of the junction left unmatched. CDR3 amino acids: CSAFPAAVGGTDTQYF. CDR3 nucleotides: TGCAGTGCCTTCCCAGCTGCGGTCGGGGGGACAGATACGCAGTATTTT.

J is TRBJ2-1 and V is TRBV11-3, with 12 bases that match TRBD2. The CDR3 extends over 17 amino acids. Per germline, CDR1 SGHNT and CDR2 YENEEA. After removal of 1 base from V and 7 bases from J, the junction contained 8 bases not matched to a gene. CDR3 in amino acids: CASSLGSSGRAGNEQFF. In DNA, the CDR3 is TGTGCCAGCAGCTTAGGGTCTAGCGGGAGGGCCGGGAATGAGCAGTTCTTC.

The CDR3 sequence: CASRTTNPGYGYTF. The CDR3 bases are TGTGCCAGCAGGACGACTAACCCTGGCTATGGCTACACCTTC. This rearrangement joins TRBV2 to TRBJ1-2; D not certain. V was pared by 6 bases and J by 4 bases, with 15 bases between. Germline V gene data show CDR1 as SNHLY and CDR2 as FYNNEI. The CDR3 spans 14 residues.

The chain couples TRBV12-3 or TRBV12-4 to TRBJ2-3; D gene unclear. The CDR3 is 14 amino acids. V shed 3 bases and J shed 4 bases, with 11 bases lying between them. CDR3 DNA: TGTGCCAGCAGTTTTATGGCTGAGGCAGATACGCAGTATTTT. Residues: CASSFMAEADTQYF.